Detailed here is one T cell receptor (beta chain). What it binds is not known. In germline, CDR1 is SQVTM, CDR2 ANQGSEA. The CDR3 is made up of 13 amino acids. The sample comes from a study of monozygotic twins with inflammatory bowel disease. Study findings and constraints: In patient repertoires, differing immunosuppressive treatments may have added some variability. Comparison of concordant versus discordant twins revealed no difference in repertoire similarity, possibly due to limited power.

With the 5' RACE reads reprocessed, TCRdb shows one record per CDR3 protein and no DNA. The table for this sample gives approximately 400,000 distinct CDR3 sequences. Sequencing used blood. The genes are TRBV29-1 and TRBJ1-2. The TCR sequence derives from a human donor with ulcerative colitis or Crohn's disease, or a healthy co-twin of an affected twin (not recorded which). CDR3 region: CSVERAFTDGYTF.